The 11 T cell receptor beta chains reported below all come from one sample, sequenced in a study of metastatic and nonmetastatic thyroid tumors. Through MiXCR, TCRdb re-clonotyped the PCR reads. The sample records 20,000 to 25,000 clones, roughly a sixth being singletons. All patients were untreated before thyroid surgery. The sample consisted of blood. These receptors originate from a female donor with papillary thyroid cancer or a benign thyroid nodule (not recorded which). Some clones in this sample may be carry-over from other donors' samples.

This clone was seen at least ten times. This chain uses TRBV12-3 or TRBV12-4 with TRBJ2-7; 7 bases match TRBD2. The CDR3 has 14 residues. The V segment lost 6 bases and the J segment 6 bases; nucleotides outside the gene matches: 11. CDR3 coding DNA: TGTGCCAGCAGAGAGAGCGGGAATTCTCCCGAGCAGTACTTC. This gives the protein CASRESGNSPEQYF.

V gene TRBV11-2 combines with J gene TRBJ2-7; D uncertain. The V gene's germline CDR1 is SGHAT and CDR2 FQNNGV. There are 16 residues in the CDR3. V gave up 1 base and J gave up 2 bases, with 15 bases separating them. This CDR3 is CASSLGGGSSPYEQYF. CDR3 nucleotide sequence: TGTGCCAGCAGCTTAGGGGGTGGTAGCAGTCCCTACGAGCAGTACTTC. The variable domain in full, completed from reference TRBV11-2 and TRBJ2-7, reads EAGVAQSPRYKIIEKRQSVAFWCNPISGHATLYWYQQILGQGPKLLIQFQNNGVVDDSQLPKDRFSAERLKGVDSTLKIQPAKLEDSAVYLCASSLGGGSSPYEQYFGPGTRLTVT.

This clone was seen ten or more times. V and J are TRBV24-1 and TRBJ2-5, with 12 positions matching TRBD1. Losses at the gene ends were 5 bases for V and 5 bases for J; bases not matched to a gene: 8. Germline assignment: CDR1 KGHDR and CDR2 SFDVKD. The CDR3 is made up of 16 amino acids. CDR3 sequence (DNA): TGTGCCACCAGTGTCACGGGACAGGGGGCGAGGGAGACCCAGTACTTC. Translated: CATSVTGQGARETQYF.

Ten or more counts support this clone. The genes are TRBV9 and TRBJ1-3; possible D gene TRBD1, 5 bases. Germline V lookup: CDR1 SGDLS, CDR2 YYNGEE. Between the trimmed V and J ends, which lost 3 bases and 2 bases, there was a span of 15 bases. This CDR3 is 16 amino acids long. Here the CDR3 reads CASSASPGGAGNTIYF. CDR3 in DNA: TGTGCCAGCAGCGCCTCCCCGGGAGGGGCTGGAAACACCATATATTTT.

This clone occurred many times. The chain couples TRBV28 to TRBJ2-1; D is uncertain. The germline CDR1 and CDR2 sequences are MDHEN and SYDVKM. Trimming took 8 bases from V and 5 from J, leaving 10 bases between them. CDR3 length: 12 residues. The CDR3 bases are TGTGCCAGCTACGACCAAGACAATGAGCAGTTCTTC. Its translation is CASYDQDNEQFF.

The genes are TRBV7-8 and TRBJ2-7; the match to TRBD2 covers 7 bases. Germline CDR1 reads SGHVS; CDR2 reads FQNEAQ. The CDR3 length is 12 residues. Trimming at V came to 3 bases and at J to 5 bases, leaving 1 base not matched to a gene. The DNA for the CDR3 is TGTGCCAGCAGCTTGGGGAGGGACGAGCAGTACTTC. Its translation: CASSLGRDEQYF.

This clone was seen repeatedly, ten times or more. J is TRBJ1-1 and V is TRBV2, with D tentatively TRBD1 (6 bases). V lost 4 bases and J 2 bases, leaving 8 bases between the germline ends. CDR3 size: 13 residues. Looked up from germline, CDR1 is SNHLY and CDR2 is FYNNEI. CDR3 nucleotides: TGTGCCAGCAGTGGAGGGGGAAACACTGAAGCTTTCTTT. Translating gives CASSGGGNTEAFF.

In its sample, this clone was seen many times. This rearrangement joins TRBV20-1 to TRBJ2-2; D gene uncertain. Germline V gives CDR1 DFQATT, CDR2 SNEGSKA (reference sequence). The V gene lost 2 bases and the J gene lost 4 bases, with 11 bases spanning the gap. The CDR3 covers 14 residues. The CDR3 DNA follows: TGCAGTGCTAGAAAGGACGGAGCCACCGGGGAGCTGTTTTTT. Translating gives CSARKDGATGELFF.

This clone was found many times. The rearrangement uses TRBV12-3 or TRBV12-4 and TRBJ1-2, with D maybe TRBD1 (6 bases). V dropped 6 bases and J dropped 2 bases, with 10 bases sitting between them. This CDR3 comprises 13 residues. CDR3 protein: CASRTGRNYGYTF. In DNA, the CDR3 is TGTGCCAGCAGAACAGGGCGCAACTATGGCTACACCTTC.

This clone was picked up many times. The J gene is TRBJ2-1, the V gene TRBV3-1; 10 positions agree with TRBD2. Germline CDR1 and CDR2: LGHDT and YNNKEL (reference sequence). V lost 6 bases and J lost 0; bases outside the gene matches: 2. The CDR3 runs 15 residues. CDR3: CASRASGSSYNEQFF. In DNA, the CDR3 is TGTGCCAGCAGGGCTAGCGGGAGCTCCTACAATGAGCAGTTCTTC.

This clone was picked up many times. The chain has TRBV6-2 or TRBV6-3 and TRBJ2-7, with D possibly matching TRBD2 (7 bases). The V gene's germline CDR1 is MNHEY and CDR2 SVGEGT. Trimming pared 6 bases from V and 6 bases from J, leaving 18 bases between. The CDR3 covers 14 residues. CDR3 in DNA: TGTGCCAGCAGGGATGGGGGGGGGCGAGCCGAGCAGTACTTC. Protein product: CASRDGGGRAEQYF.